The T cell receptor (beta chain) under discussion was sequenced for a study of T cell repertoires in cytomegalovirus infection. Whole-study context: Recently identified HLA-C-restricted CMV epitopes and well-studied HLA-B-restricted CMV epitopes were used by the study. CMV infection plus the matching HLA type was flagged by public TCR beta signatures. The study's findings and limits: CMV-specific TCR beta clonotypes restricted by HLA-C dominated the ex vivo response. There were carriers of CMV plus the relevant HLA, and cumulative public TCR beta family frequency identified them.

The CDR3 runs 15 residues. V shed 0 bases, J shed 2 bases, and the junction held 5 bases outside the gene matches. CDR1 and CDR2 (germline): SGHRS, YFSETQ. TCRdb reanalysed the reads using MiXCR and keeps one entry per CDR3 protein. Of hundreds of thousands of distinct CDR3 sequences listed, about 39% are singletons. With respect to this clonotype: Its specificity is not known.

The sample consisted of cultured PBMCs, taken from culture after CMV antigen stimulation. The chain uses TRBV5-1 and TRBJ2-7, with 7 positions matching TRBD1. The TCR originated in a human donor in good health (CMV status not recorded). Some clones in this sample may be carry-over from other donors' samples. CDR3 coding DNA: TGCGCCAGCAGCTTGGGCCGACAGGGCGCCTACGAGCAGTACTTC. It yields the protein CASSLGRQGAYEQYF.